The 31 T cell receptor beta chains below were found in one sample sequenced in a study of blood T cell repertoires in COVID-19 (TCRdb year 2020). Preparation of the library involved the immunoSEQ multiplex PCR assay. TCRdb carries this immuneACCESS record with in-frame sequences only. Its versions omit some clonotypes, under half of them owing to an unresolved V gene in the studies checked, with the rest unexplained. The sample yields tens of thousands of clones; around 76% were counted once. The ten biggest clones cover 50% of the sample. Sequenced input: peripheral blood. The receptors come from an elderly woman with acute or convalescent COVID-19.

This rearrangement joins TRBV2 to TRBJ1-5, with a weak D call TRBD1 (6 bases). From germline, CDR1 is SNHLY and CDR2 FYNNEI. V was shortened by 2 bases and J by 1 base, with 6 bases between the two germline ends. CDR3 size: 14 residues. The CDR3 protein is CASSEQGSNQPQHF. The DNA for the CDR3 is TGTGCCAGCAGTGAACAGGGGAGCAATCAGCCCCAGCATTTT.

The chain links TRBV18 to TRBJ1-6; tentatively, D is TRBD1 (6 bases). The CDR3 is made up of 15 amino acids. V lost 1 base, J lost 9 bases, and 13 bases lay in between. Germline V gene data show CDR1 as KGHSH and CDR2 as LQKENI. The CDR3 nucleotides are TGTGCCAGCTCACCACGAGGGGGTGAAGGTTCACCCCTCCACTTT. The encoded protein is CASSPRGGEGSPLHF.

This clone was detected once. The V and J genes are TRBV9 and TRBJ2-1, with D perhaps matching TRBD2 (6 bases). Trimming removed 3 bases at V and 5 bases at J, with 9 bases between. Germline V gene sequence: CDR1 SGDLS, CDR2 YYNGEE. This CDR3 has 13 amino acids. CDR3 in DNA: TGTGCCAGCAGCGCCGGGACTCACAATGAGCAGTTCTTC. Translation gives CASSAGTHNEQFF.

The chain joins TRBV7-9 to TRBJ1-5; D unresolved. The CDR3 length is 16 residues. In germline, CDR1 is SEHNR, CDR2 FQNEAQ (reference sequence). Trimming removed 4 bases at V and 9 bases at J, with 22 bases between. The CDR3 DNA follows: TGTGCCAGCAGCTCCGATATCGCATTACGGAGCGGGCCCCAGCATTTT. The encoded protein is CASSSDIALRSGPQHF.

The genes are TRBV11-3 and TRBJ2-2, with D possibly matching TRBD1 (5 bases). The CDR3 extends over 16 amino acids. Per the germline V gene, CDR1 is SGHNT and CDR2 is YENEEA. V lost 3 bases and J 4 bases, leaving 15 bases between the germline ends. The CDR3 coding sequence is TGTGCCAGCAGCTTGAGACAGCGTTGGGGCACCGGGGAGCTGTTTTTT. Translating it yields CASSLRQRWGTGELFF. The full variable domain, in which reference TRBV11-3 and TRBJ2-2 provide the parts outside the CDR3, is EAGVVQSPRYKIIEKKQPVAFWCNPISGHNTLYWYLQNLGQGPELLIRYENEEAVDDSQLPKDRFSAERLKGVDSTLKIQPAELGDSAVYLCASSLRQRWGTGELFFGEGSRLTVL.

V is TRBV2 and J is TRBJ2-7; TRBD1 is a possible D gene (6 bases). Per the germline V gene, CDR1 is SNHLY and CDR2 is FYNNEI. V shed 6 bases and J shed 2 bases, with 14 bases lying between them. This CDR3 region has 14 residues. The CDR3 region is CASREGTRTYEQYF. In DNA form, the CDR3 reads TGTGCCAGCAGAGAGGGGACACGCACCTACGAGCAGTACTTC.

The J gene is TRBJ2-2, the V gene TRBV5-1, with D perhaps matching TRBD1 (5 bases). CDR3 length: 16 amino acids. From germline, CDR1 is SGHRS and CDR2 YFSETQ. The V and J ends lost 0 bases and 4 bases respectively, with 13 bases between them. In DNA, the CDR3 is TGCGCCAGCAGCTTGGTTTCCCCGACAGTCACCGGGGAGCTGTTTTTT. This sequence encodes CASSLVSPTVTGELFF.

This chain uses TRBV6-4 with TRBJ2-1, with 7 bases aligning to TRBD2. The CDR3 length is 16 residues. Trimming at V came to 8 bases and at J to 9 bases, leaving 19 bases not matched to a gene. Germline assignment: CDR1 MRHNA and CDR2 SNTAGT. CDR3 sequence (DNA): TGTGCCAGCTCCCCTCGGGGCGAGCGGGACGTCGGTGAGCAGTTCTTC. It is translated as CASSPRGERDVGEQFF.

The rearrangement joins TRBV15 to TRBJ2-3; D might be TRBD1 (6 bases). V was trimmed by 4 bases and J by 1 base, leaving 15 bases between them. The CDR3 has 16 amino acids. The V gene's germline CDR1 is LNHNV and CDR2 YYDKDF (reference sequence). As DNA, the CDR3 is TGTGCCACCAGCAATAAACAGGGCTGGCGCACAGATACGCAGTATTTT. It is translated as CATSNKQGWRTDTQYF.

The gene calls are TRBV9 and TRBJ2-1, with 9 bases identical to TRBD2. Germline V lookup: CDR1 SGDLS, CDR2 YYNGEE. The CDR3 sequence is 18 residues long. J gave up 4 bases and V 0 bases, and 11 bases lay outside the gene matches. The CDR3 loop reads CASSVVQGAGGGYNEQFF. CDR3 sequence (DNA): TGTGCCAGCAGCGTAGTGCAGGGTGCGGGAGGGGGATACAATGAGCAGTTCTTC.

The chain uses TRBV4-1 and TRBJ1-2; D perhaps matches TRBD1 (5 bases). V was shortened by 0 bases and J by 0 bases, with 14 bases between the two germline ends. This CDR3 has 17 amino acids. CDR1 is MGHRA and CDR2 is YSYEKL in the germline V gene. The CDR3, as DNA: TGCGCCAGCAGCCAAGATTTCCGCAGGGCGGCTAACTATGGCTACACCTTC. This codes for CASSQDFRRAANYGYTF.

The chain carries TRBV3-1 (or the pseudogene TRBV3-2) and TRBJ2-1, with D possibly TRBD2 on 5 matching bases. Looked up from germline, CDR1 is LGHDT and CDR2 is YNNKEL (reference sequence). The CDR3 has 15 residues. V was pared by 1 base and J by 4 bases, with 11 bases between. CDR3 sequence: CASSQASHFYNEQFF. As DNA, the CDR3 is TGTGCCAGCAGCCAAGCTAGCCATTTTTACAATGAGCAGTTCTTC.

The chain carries TRBV9 and TRBJ1-6; TRBD1 aligns across 7 bases. V dropped 4 bases and J dropped 6; count of bases not matched to a gene: 4. The CDR3 runs to 14 residues. Germline V CDR1 and CDR2: SGDLS, YYNGEE. CDR3 protein: CASSIGTANSPLHF. The DNA of the CDR3 is TGTGCCAGCAGCATTGGGACAGCTAATTCACCCCTCCACTTT. The whole variable domain, remainder taken from reference TRBV9 and TRBJ1-6, is DSGVTQTPKHLITATGQRVTLRCSPRSGDLSVYWYQQSLDQGLQFLIQYYNGEERAKGNILERFSAQQFPDLHSELNLSSLELGDSALYFCASSIGTANSPLHFGNGTRLTVT.

The V and J genes are TRBV18 and TRBJ2-1; D call uncertain. Germline values: CDR1 KGHSH, CDR2 LQKENI. The CDR3 has 16 residues. V lost 3 bases and J 0 bases, leaving 12 bases between the germline ends. This CDR3 reads CASSPNSKSSYNEQFF. In DNA form, the CDR3 reads TGTGCCAGCTCACCTAATAGCAAGAGCTCCTACAATGAGCAGTTCTTC.

The chain combines TRBV9 with TRBJ2-7, with TRBD2 as a possible D gene (6 bases). The CDR3 is 14 residues long. Trimming removed 0 bases at V and 1 base at J, with 8 bases between. CDR1 and CDR2 (germline): SGDLS, YYNGEE. For the CDR3, the DNA is TGTGCCAGCAGCGTAGGTGGGAGGTCCTACGAGCAGTACTTC. It yields the protein CASSVGGRSYEQYF. The full variable domain, completed using reference TRBV9 and TRBJ2-7, is DSGVTQTPKHLITATGQRVTLRCSPRSGDLSVYWYQQSLDQGLQFLIQYYNGEERAKGNILERFSAQQFPDLHSELNLSSLELGDSALYFCASSVGGRSYEQYFGPGTRLTVT.

The chain joins TRBV5-1 to TRBJ2-3; 8 nucleotides match TRBD2. V lost 0 bases, J lost 1 base, and 1 base stayed unmatched. Germline assignment: CDR1 SGHRS and CDR2 YFSETQ. This CDR3 spans 15 amino acids. CDR3 loop: CASSLAGGGTDTQYF. The CDR3 nucleotides read TGCGCCAGCAGCTTGGCCGGGGGGGGCACAGATACGCAGTATTTT.

This chain uses TRBV18 with TRBJ1-2; perhaps TRBD1 as D (5 bases). The CDR3 covers 13 residues. Per germline, CDR1 KGHSH and CDR2 LQKENI. V lost 3 bases, J lost 3 bases, and 8 bases lay in between. The CDR3 region has the DNA TGTGCCAGCTCACCGGGGGGGGACTATGGCTACACCTTC. Translating it yields CASSPGGDYGYTF.

Here the CDR3 reads CASSLGPDRLENEQFF. In DNA form, the CDR3 reads TGTGCCAGCAGCTTAGGGCCGGACAGGCTAGAAAATGAGCAGTTCTTC. V is TRBV13 and J is TRBJ2-1; TRBD1 agrees at 7 bases. The length of the CDR3 is 16 residues. Germline V gene lookup returns CDR1 PRHDT and CDR2 FYEKMQ (reference sequence). Trimming removed 0 bases from V and 7 bases from J; junction bases left unmatched: 9.

The V gene is TRBV10-2, the J gene TRBJ2-2; the D is unclear. CDR1 is WSHSY and CDR2 is SAAADI in the germline V gene. V was shortened by 7 bases and J by 1 base, with 10 bases between the two germline ends. The CDR3 sequence is 14 residues long. The CDR3: CASNPDMNTGELFF. CDR3 bases: TGCGCCAGCAATCCAGATATGAACACCGGGGAGCTGTTTTTT.

The chain links TRBV28 to TRBJ2-6; D ambiguous. CDR3 length: 15 residues. The V end lost 3 bases, the J end lost 0 bases, and 6 bases lay between the germline ends. In germline, CDR1 is MDHEN, CDR2 SYDVKM. The CDR3 loop reads CASSFRGSGANVLTF. The CDR3 DNA sequence: TGTGCCAGCAGTTTCAGAGGCTCTGGGGCCAACGTCCTGACTTTC.

This chain connects TRBV15 to TRBJ1-2; D is possibly TRBD1 (6 bases). V dropped 8 bases and J dropped 8 bases, with 12 bases sitting between them. The CDR3 is 11 residues long. Germline assignment: CDR1 LNHNV and CDR2 YYDKDF (reference sequence). CDR3 bases: TGTGCCACCGCGGAACAGGGCGGCTACACCTTC. It specifies CATAEQGGYTF.

The rearrangement uses TRBV5-6 and TRBJ2-3; 9 bases agree with TRBD2. CDR3 length equals 15 residues. Germline lookup yields CDR1 SGHDT and CDR2 YYEEEE. Unmatched junction bases numbered 13, after V lost 7 bases and J lost 7 bases. Written as DNA, the CDR3 is TGTGCCAGCGGAAAGGAGCGGGGGGTCGGTTATACGCAGTATTTT. This codes for CASGKERGVGYTQYF.

This rearrangement joins TRBV29-1 to TRBJ1-1, with a possible D match to TRBD1 (6 bases). The CDR3 runs 13 residues. Germline values: CDR1 SQVTM, CDR2 ANQGSEA. The V end lost 6 bases, the J end lost 0 bases, and 11 bases lay between the germline ends. CDR3 DNA: TGCAGCGTCTGGACAGCAATGAACACTGAAGCTTTCTTT. Translated, it gives CSVWTAMNTEAFF.

This clone has more than one count but fewer than ten. The chain has TRBV5-4 and TRBJ2-3, with a possible D match to TRBD2 (6 bases). Deletions cut 2 bases from V and 2 bases from J, with 15 bases between. Germline V gene data show CDR1 as SGHNT and CDR2 as YYREEE (reference sequence). The CDR3 extends over 16 amino acids. In nucleotides, the CDR3 is TGTGCCAGCAGCTTCGGCGGGGCGGCGGACACAGATACGCAGTATTTT. This codes for CASSFGGAADTDTQYF.

By share of the sample, this clone is medium-sized. Here the CDR3 reads CASSMGLADHNEQFF. In DNA, the CDR3 is TGTGCCAGCAGCATGGGACTAGCGGACCACAATGAGCAGTTCTTC. This rearrangement joins TRBV11-2 to TRBJ2-1; 11 bases match TRBD2. Germline CDR1 SGHAT, CDR2 FQNNGV. The V segment lost 5 bases and the J segment 5 bases; nucleotides outside the gene matches: 5. The CDR3 has 15 residues.

V usage is TRBV6-2 or TRBV6-3 and J usage is TRBJ1-6; D is ambiguous. This CDR3 comprises 15 residues. Trimming left V 0 bases short and J 7 bases short, with 10 bases between. Germline V gene sequence: CDR1 MNHEY, CDR2 SVGEGT. DNA for the CDR3: TGTGCCAGCAGTTACTCACAGAGAAGGAATTCACCCCTCCACTTT. This gives the protein CASSYSQRRNSPLHF.

This clone appeared once. The chain joins TRBV6-5 to TRBJ1-5; maybe TRBD1 (6 bases). Trimming left V 10 bases short and J 5 bases short, with 18 bases between. The CDR3 length is 14 residues. CDR1 MNHEY and CDR2 SVGAGI come from the germline V gene. This CDR3 reads CATYDTGSDQPQHF. Written as DNA, the CDR3 is TGTGCCACCTACGATACAGGGTCCGATCAGCCCCAGCATTTT.

The genes are TRBV14 and TRBJ1-6; D is possibly TRBD1 (6 bases). Germline V lookup: CDR1 SGHDN, CDR2 FVKESK. This CDR3 comprises 15 residues. Trimming left V 1 base short and J 8 bases short, with 12 bases between. CDR3 DNA: TGTGCCAGCAGCCAAGGGACAGCATCGTATTCACCCCTCCACTTT. As protein: CASSQGTASYSPLHF.

The chain employs TRBV5-1 and TRBJ1-3; 9 nucleotides align to TRBD1. The V and J ends lost 4 bases and 0 bases, in that order; junction bases with no gene match: 8. The CDR3 spans 17 residues. CDR1 is SGHRS, CDR2 YFSETQ, per germline. The CDR3 sequence is CASSVGTGRNSGNTIYF. In DNA form, the CDR3 reads TGCGCCAGCAGCGTGGGGACAGGGCGCAACTCTGGAAACACCATATATTTT.

This rearrangement joins TRBV25-1 to TRBJ2-2, with D unresolved. The germline V gene has CDR1 MGHDK and CDR2 SYGVNS. This CDR3 region has 15 residues. V dropped 1 base and J dropped 1 base, with 7 bases sitting between them. CDR3 region: CASSELDWNTGELFF. CDR3 nucleotides: TGTGCCAGCAGTGAATTAGACTGGAACACCGGGGAGCTGTTTTTT.

The chain couples TRBV27 to TRBJ2-1; 7 nucleotides match TRBD1. J gave up 10 bases and V 4 bases, and 10 bases lay outside the gene matches. Germline CDR1 is MNHEY and CDR2 is SMNVEV (reference sequence). The CDR3 has 14 amino acids. The CDR3 region has the DNA TGTGCCAGCAGTTCCGACAGGGACGGGGTGGAGCAGTTCTTC. This gives the protein CASSSDRDGVEQFF.